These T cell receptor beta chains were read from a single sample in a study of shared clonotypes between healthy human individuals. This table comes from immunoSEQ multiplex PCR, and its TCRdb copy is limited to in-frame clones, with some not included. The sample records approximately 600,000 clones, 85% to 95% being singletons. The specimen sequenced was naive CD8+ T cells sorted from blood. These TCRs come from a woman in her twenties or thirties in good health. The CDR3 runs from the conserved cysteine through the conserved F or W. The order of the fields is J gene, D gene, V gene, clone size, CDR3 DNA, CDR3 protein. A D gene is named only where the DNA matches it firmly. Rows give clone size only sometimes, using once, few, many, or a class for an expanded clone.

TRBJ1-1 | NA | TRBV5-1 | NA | TGCGCCAGCAGCTTGGTGTTGGGGACTGAAGCTTTCTTT | CASSLVLGTEAFF
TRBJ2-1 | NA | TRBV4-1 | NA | TGCGCCAGCAGAACCTCCGACTACCGAGACAATGAGCAGTTCTTC | CASRTSDYRDNEQFF
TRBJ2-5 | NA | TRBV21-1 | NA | TGTGCCAACCGGCAAGAGACCCAGTACTTC | CANRQETQYF
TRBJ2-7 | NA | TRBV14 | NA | TGTGCCAGCAGCCAAGCTGAGCGCAGGGCCCAGAGCGAGCAGTACTTC | CASSQAERRAQSEQYF
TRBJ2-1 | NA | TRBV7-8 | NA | TGTGCCAGCAGCCCGATACCCACGATAATACTGAGCTCCTACAATGAGCAGTTCTTC | CASSPIPTIILSSYNEQFF
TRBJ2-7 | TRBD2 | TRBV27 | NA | TGTGCCAGCAGTAGCGGGAGCAGGTCCTACGAGCAGTACTTC | CASSSGSRSYEQYF
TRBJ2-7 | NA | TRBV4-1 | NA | TGCGCCAGCAGACTCCGGACAGCCCCGTCCTACGAGCAGTACTTC | CASRLRTAPSYEQYF
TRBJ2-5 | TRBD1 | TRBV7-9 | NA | TGTGCCAGCAGCGATGAGGGACAGTTCCAAGAGACCCAGTACTTC | CASSDEGQFQETQYF
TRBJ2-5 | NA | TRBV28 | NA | TGTGCCAGCAGTCCGGACAGAGTTCAAGAGACCCAGTACTTC | CASSPDRVQETQYF
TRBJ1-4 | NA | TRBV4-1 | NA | TGCGCCAGCAGCCAAGACGCAGACTTTAATGAAAAACTGTTTTTT | CASSQDADFNEKLFF
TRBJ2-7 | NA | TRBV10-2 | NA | TGCGCCAGCAGTGAGAACTACGAGCAGTACTTC | CASSENYEQYF
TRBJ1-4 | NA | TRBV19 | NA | TGTGCCAGTAGTTCCCGGGGGGCGGTTTCTGAAAAACTGTTTTTT | CASSSRGAVSEKLFF
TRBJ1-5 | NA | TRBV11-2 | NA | TGTGCCAGCAGCTTAGGCCCCGGACAGCCCCAGCATTTT | CASSLGPGQPQHF
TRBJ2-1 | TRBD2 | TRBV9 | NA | TGTGCCAGCAGCGTAGGATCTGTTAGCGGGCAATCGCGGGATGAGCAGTTCTTC | CASSVGSVSGQSRDEQFF
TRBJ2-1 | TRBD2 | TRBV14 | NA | TGTGCCAGCAGCATGGCGGGACTAGCGGGAGATCAGTTCTTC | CASSMAGLAGDQFF
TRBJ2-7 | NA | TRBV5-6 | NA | TGTGCCAGCAGCTTGGATAACTCTTCCTACGAGCAGTACTTC | CASSLDNSSYEQYF
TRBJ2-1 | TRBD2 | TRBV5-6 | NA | TGTGCCAGCAGCTTATCCGGGAGGAGGTACAATGAGCAGTTCTTC | CASSLSGRRYNEQFF
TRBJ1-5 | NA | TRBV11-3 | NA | TGTGCCAGCACGATACAGGGAAGCAATCAGCCCCAGCATTTT | CASTIQGSNQPQHF
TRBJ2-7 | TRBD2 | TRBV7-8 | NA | TGTGCCAGCAGCTCGGGACTAGCGGGAGGTCTATTAACCTACGAGCAGTACTTC | CASSSGLAGGLLTYEQYF
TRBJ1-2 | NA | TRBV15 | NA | TGTGCCACCAGCAGAGATCACATGCCCGCACTTTCCTTC | CATSRDHMPALSF
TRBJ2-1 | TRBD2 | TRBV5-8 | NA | TGTGCCAGCAGCTTGTTTCTAGCGGGAGCTCATGAGCAGTTCTTC | CASSLFLAGAHEQFF
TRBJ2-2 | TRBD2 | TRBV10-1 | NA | TGCGCCAGCAGTGCCCTAGCGGGGGCGAACACCGGGGAGCTGTTTTTT | CASSALAGANTGELFF
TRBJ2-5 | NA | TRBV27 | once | TGTGCCAGCAGTTTAAAAGAGACCCAGTACTTC | CASSLKETQYF
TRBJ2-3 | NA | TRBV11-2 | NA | TGTGCCAGCATAGAATATCTGGCGACAGATACGCAGTATTTT | CASIEYLATDTQYF
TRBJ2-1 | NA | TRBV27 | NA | TGTGCCAGCAGCCTGGCCTCGGATTTCAGTGAGCAGTTCTTC | CASSLASDFSEQFF
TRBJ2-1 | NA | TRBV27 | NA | TGTGCCAGCAGTCGCCTCCAGGTCAATGAGCAGTTCTTC | CASSRLQVNEQFF
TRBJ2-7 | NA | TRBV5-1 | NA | TGCGCCAGCAGCTTGGAAGCGGGCGGCCCAATCCTCTACGAGCAGTACTTC | CASSLEAGGPILYEQYF
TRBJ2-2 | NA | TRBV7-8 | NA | TGTGCCAGCAGTCATAACACCGGGGAGCTGTTTTTT | CASSHNTGELFF
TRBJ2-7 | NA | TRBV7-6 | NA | TGTGCCAGCAGCCAAAACAAGCATCTAACCGACGAGCAGTACTTC | CASSQNKHLTDEQYF
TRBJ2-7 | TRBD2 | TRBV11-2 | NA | TGTGCCAGCAGCTTAGACGGCGGGAGGGCCACGGAGCAGTACTTC | CASSLDGGRATEQYF
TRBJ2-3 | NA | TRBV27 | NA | TGTGCCAGCAGTTTAGCGGGTAGCACAGATACGCAGTATTTT | CASSLAGSTDTQYF
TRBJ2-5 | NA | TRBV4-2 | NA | TGTGCCAGCAGCCAAGAAGTGGGAGTTGTAGAGACCCAGTACTTC | CASSQEVGVVETQYF
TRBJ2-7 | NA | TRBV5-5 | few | TGTGCCAGCCATGATGGGTACGAGCAGTACTTC | CASHDGYEQYF
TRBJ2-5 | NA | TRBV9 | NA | TGTGCCAGCAGCCCCCAAACGGGAACCGAGACCCAGTACTTC | CASSPQTGTETQYF
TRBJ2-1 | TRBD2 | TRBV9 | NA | TGTGCCAGCAGCGTCGGGGGACTAGCCAATGAGCAGTTCTTC | CASSVGGLANEQFF
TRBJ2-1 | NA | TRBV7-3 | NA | TGTGCCAGCAGCCCCGACAGAGGTTACAATGAGCAGTTCTTC | CASSPDRGYNEQFF
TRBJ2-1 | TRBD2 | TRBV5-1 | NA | TGCGCCAGCAGCTTACATAGCGGGAGGGAGGACAATGAGCAGTTCTTC | CASSLHSGREDNEQFF
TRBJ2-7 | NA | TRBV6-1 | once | TGTGCCAGCGGCTGGGACCTACTCTCCTACGAGCAGTACTTC | CASGWDLLSYEQYF
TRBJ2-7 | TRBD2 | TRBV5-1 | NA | TGCGCCAGCAGCCCGGTGGCGGGAGGACGCTACGAGCAGTACTTC | CASSPVAGGRYEQYF
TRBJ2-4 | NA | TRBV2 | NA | TGTGCCAGCAGAGAGGGAGGTGAAAACATTCAGTACTTC | CASREGGENIQYF
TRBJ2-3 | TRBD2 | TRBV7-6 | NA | TGTGCCAGCAGCCCCCGACTAGCAGAAACAGATACGCAGTATTTT | CASSPRLAETDTQYF
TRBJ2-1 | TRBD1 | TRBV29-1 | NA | TGCAGCGTTGACGGACAGGGGGCGGGCGATGAGCAGTTCTTC | CSVDGQGAGDEQFF
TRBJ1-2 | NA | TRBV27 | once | TGTGCCAGCAGTTCGCCTCTATTTCCCGGACGGGGGGCCCCCTCTAACTTCTATGGCTACACCTTC | CASSSPLFPGRGAPSNFYGYTF
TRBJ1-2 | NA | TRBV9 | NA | TGTGCCAGCAGTCCCAGAGACGTGGTCTTACATGGCTACACCTTC | CASSPRDVVLHGYTF
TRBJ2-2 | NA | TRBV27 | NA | TGTGCCAGCAGTCCGGGCACCGGGGAGCTGTTTTTT | CASSPGTGELFF
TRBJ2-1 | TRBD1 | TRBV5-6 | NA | TGTGCCAGCAGCTTGGGGGACAGGGAGAACAATGAGCAGTTCTTC | CASSLGDRENNEQFF
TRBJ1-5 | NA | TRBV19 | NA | TGTGCCAGTAGTGTCCCGACGGGAGAGCCCCAGCATTTT | CASSVPTGEPQHF